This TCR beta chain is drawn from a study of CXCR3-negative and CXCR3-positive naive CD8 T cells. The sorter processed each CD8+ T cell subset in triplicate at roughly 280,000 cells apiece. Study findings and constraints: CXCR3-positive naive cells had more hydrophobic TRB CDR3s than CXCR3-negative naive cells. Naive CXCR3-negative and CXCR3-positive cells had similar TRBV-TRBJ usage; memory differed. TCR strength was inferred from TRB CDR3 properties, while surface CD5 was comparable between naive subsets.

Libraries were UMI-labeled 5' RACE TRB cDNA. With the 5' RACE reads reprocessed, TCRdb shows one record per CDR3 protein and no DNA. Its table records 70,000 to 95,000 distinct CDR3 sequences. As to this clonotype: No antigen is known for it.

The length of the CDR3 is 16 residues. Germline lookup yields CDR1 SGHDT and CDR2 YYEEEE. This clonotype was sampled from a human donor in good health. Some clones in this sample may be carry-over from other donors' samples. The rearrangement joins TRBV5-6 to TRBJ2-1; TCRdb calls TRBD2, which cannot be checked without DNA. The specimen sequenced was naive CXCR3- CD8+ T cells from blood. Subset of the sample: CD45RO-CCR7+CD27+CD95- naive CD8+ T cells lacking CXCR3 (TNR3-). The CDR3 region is CASSRPRVTGADEQFF.